These T cell receptor beta chains were read from a single sample in a study of cytomegalovirus exposure and HLA in healthy donors. Data came from immunoSEQ multiplex PCR; TCRdb stores just in-frame clones and leaves some out. The sample comprises 100,000 to 150,000 clones, around 77% of which are singletons, and over 10% rests with the top ten. The sequencing sample was made of PBMCs. These TCRs come from a woman aged 40 to 55 in good health and CMV-seropositive. CDR3s include the opening cysteine and the closing phenylalanine or tryptophan. The D gene is left open where the match is weak. Some rows have no size entry. The others give once, few or many, or a class for an expanded clone.

J gene | D gene | V gene | clone size | CDR3 protein | CDR3 DNA
TRBJ1-5 | . | TRBV27 | . | CASSLGGSGGPQHF | TGTGCCAGCAGTTTAGGGGGGTCGGGAGGGCCCCAGCATTTT
TRBJ1-5 | . | TRBV2 | once | CASSEDMGNQPQHF | TGTGCCAGCAGTGAAGACATGGGCAATCAGCCCCAGCATTTT
TRBJ2-5 | TRBD2 | TRBV2 | . | CASSTNSGRLETQYF | TGTGCCAGCAGTACTAATAGCGGGAGGTTGGAGACCCAGTACTTC
TRBJ1-2 | . | TRBV11-2 | . | CASSVSLNYGYTF | TGTGCCAGCAGCGTCTCTCTAAACTATGGCTACACCTTC
TRBJ2-1 | TRBD2 | TRBV5-6 | once | CASSSRLAGSYNEQFF | TGTGCCAGCAGCTCACGACTAGCGGGGTCCTACAATGAGCAGTTCTTC
TRBJ1-5 | TRBD1 | TRBV5-3 | . | CARSIRDRNTLSNQPQHF | TGTGCCAGAAGCATCCGGGACAGGAATACCTTAAGCAATCAGCCCCAGCATTTT
TRBJ1-3 | TRBD1 | TRBV4-1 | . | CASSQEGANRGPGNTIYF | TGCGCCAGCAGCCAAGAGGGAGCAAACAGGGGGCCTGGAAACACCATATATTTT
TRBJ2-7 | TRBD2 | TRBV5-5 | . | CASSYGTSGGSYEQYF | TGTGCCAGCAGCTACGGGACTAGCGGGGGATCCTACGAGCAGTACTTC
TRBJ1-5 | TRBD1 | TRBV28 | . | CASSRTGTGEIKPQHF | TGTGCCAGCAGCCGCACCGGGACAGGGGAAATCAAGCCCCAGCATTTT
TRBJ1-5 | TRBD1 | TRBV7-6 | . | CASSQGGTANQPQHF | TGTGCCAGCAGTCAAGGCGGGACAGCAAATCAGCCCCAGCATTTT